What follows are 30 T cell receptor beta chains derived from one specimen sequenced in a study of blood T cell repertoires in COVID-19. TCRdb's table, derived via immunoSEQ multiplex PCR, lists solely in-frame clones and lacks some. Here the sample spans 80,000 to 100,000 clones, about 85% being singletons. Sequencing was performed on peripheral blood. The receptor source for this set is a man in his 70s with acute or convalescent COVID-19.

This chain uses TRBV6-5 with TRBJ1-4; D might be TRBD1 (6 bases). The V gene lost 7 bases and the J gene lost 4 bases, with 13 bases spanning the gap. Germline V lookup: CDR1 MNHEY, CDR2 SVGAGI. The CDR3 has 14 amino acids. DNA of the CDR3: TGTGCCAGCATAACAGACAGGTTTAATGAAAAACTGTTTTTT. The encoded protein is CASITDRFNEKLFF.

This clone appeared a single time. V is TRBV19 and J is TRBJ1-1; perhaps TRBD1 as D (6 bases). This CDR3 has 15 residues. V was shortened by 6 bases and J by 0 bases, with 14 bases between the two germline ends. Germline loops: CDR1 LNHDA, CDR2 SQIVND (reference sequence). CDR3 sequence (DNA): TGTGCCAGTAGCTCGGGACAAGACATGAACACTGAAGCTTTCTTT. The encoded protein is CASSSGQDMNTEAFF.

The V and J genes are TRBV3-1 (or the pseudogene TRBV3-2) and TRBJ1-4; weak D call: TRBD1 (6 bases). Trimming took 4 bases from V and 1 from J, leaving 19 bases between them. The germline gives CDR1 LGHDT, CDR2 YNNKEL (reference sequence). CDR3 length: 18 amino acids. Here the CDR3 reads CASSPRRSGGLTNEKLFF. In nucleotides, the CDR3 is TGTGCCAGCAGCCCCCGGAGGTCGGGGGGCTTAACTAATGAAAAACTGTTTTTT.

This clone was observed a handful of times. The chain couples TRBV28 to TRBJ1-3; D unclear. The V and J ends lost 5 bases and 9 bases respectively, with 14 bases between them. Germline lookup yields CDR1 MDHEN and CDR2 SYDVKM. The CDR3 spans 13 residues. For the CDR3, the DNA is TGTGCCAGCAGTGGGCCATTAAGGTCCACCATATATTTT. Its translation is CASSGPLRSTIYF.

V gene TRBV7-6 combines with J gene TRBJ1-6; no firm D call. The CDR3 extends over 16 amino acids. Per the germline V gene, CDR1 is SGHVS and CDR2 is FNYEAQ. V dropped 0 bases and J dropped 10 bases, with 16 bases sitting between them. This chain's CDR3 is CASSLASGVSRSPLHF. CDR3 coding DNA: TGTGCCAGCAGCTTAGCAAGCGGGGTCAGTAGATCACCCCTCCACTTT.

The chain links TRBV19 to TRBJ1-5; 8 bases are a match to TRBD1. CDR1 is LNHDA and CDR2 is SQIVND in the germline V gene (reference sequence). CDR3 length: 17 residues. Trimming took 3 bases from V and 4 from J; bases not matched to a gene: 11. The CDR3 spells CASSILPRTGRNQPQHF. The CDR3 DNA reads as TGTGCCAGTAGTATCCTGCCCCGGACAGGGCGTAATCAGCCCCAGCATTTT.

The rearrangement uses TRBV19 and TRBJ1-4; D perhaps matches TRBD1 (5 bases). Trimming took off 4 bases at V and 7 bases at J, with 10 bases between the two ends. Germline V gene sequence: CDR1 LNHDA, CDR2 SQIVND (reference sequence). This CDR3 comprises 13 residues. CDR3 in amino acids: CASSKGAREKLFF. As DNA, the CDR3 is TGTGCCAGTAGTAAAGGGGCCCGTGAAAAACTGTTTTTT.

The chain carries TRBV4-1 and TRBJ2-2; D remains ambiguous. Trimming shortened V by 0 bases and J by 3 bases, and 8 bases separated the two germline ends. The V gene's germline CDR1 is MGHRA and CDR2 YSYEKL. The length of the CDR3 is 15 residues. CDR3 nucleotides: TGCGCCAGCAGCCAAGAATTGGCGGACACCGGGGAGCTGTTTTTT. Residues: CASSQELADTGELFF.

The chain links TRBV19 to TRBJ1-5; weak D call: TRBD1 (5 bases). Trimming left V 3 bases short and J 6 bases short, with 15 bases between. The CDR3 sequence is 15 residues long. In germline, CDR1 is LNHDA, CDR2 SQIVND (reference sequence). The CDR3 nucleotides are TGTGCCAGTAGTATCCCAGGGCATCGAGGTCAGCCCCAGCATTTT. It encodes CASSIPGHRGQPQHF.

The V gene is TRBV30, the J gene TRBJ2-3, with D possibly TRBD2 on 6 matching bases. The CDR3 loop spans 13 amino acids. Germline V gene data show CDR1 as GTSNPN and CDR2 as SVGIG (reference sequence). V was clipped by 3 bases and J by 1 base, with 8 bases between them. Here the CDR3 DNA reads TGTGCCTGGAGGGGCGGGGGCACAGATACGCAGTATTTT. It specifies CAWRGGGTDTQYF. The full variable domain, completed using reference TRBV30 and TRBJ2-3, is SQTIHQWPATLVQPVGSPLSLECTVEGTSNPNLYWYRQAAGRGLQLLFYSVGIGQISSEVPQNLSASRPQDRQFILSSKKLLLSDSGFYLCAWRGGGTDTQYFGPGTRLTVL.

This clone was counted a single time. The genes are TRBV19 and TRBJ1-4, with D unclear. The V end lost 5 bases, the J end lost 4 bases, and 20 bases lay between the germline ends. CDR1 is LNHDA and CDR2 is SQIVND in the germline V gene (reference sequence). This CDR3 contains 17 residues. The CDR3 sequence: CASSDRIPSLDNEKLFF. DNA of the CDR3: TGTGCCAGTAGTGATCGGATTCCCAGCCTAGATAATGAAAAACTGTTTTTT.

The CDR3 region has the DNA TGTGCCAGCAGCTCCGACGCGCGGGAAGCTTTCTTT. Amino acid sequence: CASSSDAREAFF. V is TRBV11-1 and J is TRBJ1-1; D unclear. The CDR3 is made up of 12 amino acids. Per the germline V gene, CDR1 is SGHAT and CDR2 is FQDESV (reference sequence). With 4 bases removed from V and 8 bases from J, the gap between germline ends came to 11 bases.

The rearrangement joins TRBV7-8 to TRBJ2-7; 8 bases fit TRBD1. The germline V gene encodes CDR1 SGHVS and CDR2 FQNEAQ. The CDR3 has 15 amino acids. After removal of 6 bases from V and 2 bases from J, the junction contained 9 bases not matched to a gene. The CDR3 DNA sequence: TGTGCCAGCAGTTGGACAGGGAAATCGACCTACGAGCAGTACGTC. Its translation is CASSWTGKSTYEQYV.

The rearrangement joins TRBV28 to TRBJ1-2; tentative D call: TRBD1 (5 bases). The CDR3 has 14 residues. Germline V lookup: CDR1 MDHEN, CDR2 SYDVKM. Trimming shortened V by 6 bases and J by 2 bases, and 13 bases separated the two germline ends. The DNA of the CDR3 is TGTGCCAGCAGGGGGGGAGGATCCAACTATGGCTACACCTTC. As protein: CASRGGGSNYGYTF.

The rearrangement uses TRBV7-9 and TRBJ2-3; D unclear. V was cut by 5 bases and J by 9 bases, with 12 bases left in between. CDR3 length: 12 residues. The germline V gene encodes CDR1 SEHNR and CDR2 FQNEAQ (reference sequence). The CDR3 loop reads CASSPPPRTQYF. The CDR3 region has the DNA TGTGCCAGCAGCCCTCCCCCGCGGACGCAGTATTTT.

This clone was detected once. V and J are TRBV5-1 and TRBJ1-5; D is uncertain. The CDR3 covers 13 residues. Germline loops: CDR1 SGHRS, CDR2 YFSETQ. V dropped 3 bases and J dropped 4 bases, with 8 bases sitting between them. Here the CDR3 reads CASSSDGNQPQHF. The CDR3 nucleotides read TGCGCCAGCAGCTCCGACGGGAATCAGCCCCAGCATTTT.

This chain links TRBV28 with TRBJ1-2, with D possibly being TRBD1 (6 bases). The V and J ends lost 7 bases and 3 bases respectively, with 12 bases between them. The length of the CDR3 is 13 residues. Germline values: CDR1 MDHEN, CDR2 SYDVKM. CDR3 nucleotide sequence: TGTGCCAGCACCCCGACAGGATACTATGGCTACACCTTC. The encoded protein is CASTPTGYYGYTF.

The rearrangement joins TRBV5-1 to TRBJ2-7; 7 bases fit TRBD1. The CDR3 extends over 14 amino acids. The J segment lost 7 bases and the V segment lost 5 bases, leaving 12 bases of the junction unmatched. Germline-derived CDR1 and CDR2 are SGHRS and YFSETQ. The CDR3 DNA reads as TGCGCCAGCAGATCCCAAGGACAGGCCGGGGAGCAGTACTTC. This gives the protein CASRSQGQAGEQYF.

The rearrangement joins TRBV10-1 to TRBJ2-1; 13 bases line up with TRBD2. The CDR3 contains 14 residues. V shed 8 bases, J shed 8 bases, and the junction held 6 bases outside the gene matches. Germline V gene data show CDR1 as WNHNN and CDR2 as SYGVQD (reference sequence). In DNA form, the CDR3 reads TGCGCCAGCTTCGGACTAGCGGGGGTAGATGAGCAGTTCTTC. The encoded protein is CASFGLAGVDEQFF.

This chain connects TRBV18 to TRBJ2-3; D might be TRBD2 (6 bases). The CDR3 is made up of 14 amino acids. Trimming removed 6 bases from V and 2 bases from J, with 12 bases in between. From germline, CDR1 is KGHSH and CDR2 LQKENI. The CDR3 bases are TGTGCCAGCTCGCAGGAGGGATCCACAGATACGCAGTATTTT. As protein: CASSQEGSTDTQYF.

The V and J genes are TRBV5-1 and TRBJ2-3; maybe TRBD2 (6 bases). Germline CDR1 reads SGHRS; CDR2 reads YFSETQ. Trimming cost V 0 bases and J 2 bases, with 13 bases left between them. This CDR3 is built from 16 residues. The CDR3 protein is CASSLATAGNTDTQYF. The CDR3 DNA follows: TGCGCCAGCAGCTTGGCGACCGCGGGGAACACAGATACGCAGTATTTT.

The chain combines TRBV2 with TRBJ1-2, with a tentative D call TRBD1 (5 bases). Trimming shortened V by 1 base and J by 2 bases, and 8 bases separated the two germline ends. Germline-derived CDR1 and CDR2 are SNHLY and FYNNEI. CDR3 length: 14 residues. The CDR3: CASSEEAGNYGYTF. The CDR3, as DNA: TGTGCCAGCAGTGAAGAGGCAGGGAACTATGGCTACACCTTC.

The chain links TRBV5-4 to TRBJ1-2; D is possibly TRBD1 (5 bases). The germline CDR1 and CDR2 sequences are SGHNT and YYREEE (reference sequence). This CDR3 comprises 14 residues. The V end was cut by 7 bases, the J end by 2 bases, with 15 bases between. The CDR3 DNA is TGTGCCAGCGGAGATCGGGGGGGAAACTATGGCTACACCTTC. Its protein is CASGDRGGNYGYTF.

This rearrangement joins TRBV4-1 to TRBJ1-6; unclear D gene. This CDR3 comprises 13 residues. V gave up 5 bases and J gave up 7 bases, with 9 bases separating them. From germline, CDR1 is MGHRA and CDR2 YSYEKL. CDR3 sequence reads: CASSERQNSPLHF. CDR3 nucleotide sequence: TGCGCCAGCAGCGAGCGGCAGAATTCACCCCTCCACTTT.

A single count supports this clone. This rearrangement joins TRBV5-1 to TRBJ2-3; 9 bases agree with TRBD2. V shed 4 bases and J 0 bases; nucleotides not matched to a gene: 3. Germline assignment: CDR1 SGHRS and CDR2 YFSETQ. The CDR3 has 15 residues. The CDR3 loop is CASSPGLASTDTQYF. Here the CDR3 DNA reads TGCGCCAGCAGCCCGGGACTAGCAAGCACAGATACGCAGTATTTT.

The rearrangement joins TRBV4-1 to TRBJ2-7; the D gene is possibly TRBD1 (5 bases). V shed 1 base and J shed 2 bases, with 12 bases lying between them. CDR3 size: 15 residues. CDR1 and CDR2 from the germline V gene are MGHRA and YSYEKL. The DNA of the CDR3 is TGCGCCAGCAGCCAAGGCAGGGTAGGTACCTACGAGCAGTACTTC. Translating it yields CASSQGRVGTYEQYF.

This chain joins TRBV28 and TRBJ1-5, with 8 bases that match TRBD1. After removal of 3 bases from V and 2 bases from J, the junction contained 6 bases not matched to a gene. Germline V gene data show CDR1 as MDHEN and CDR2 as SYDVKM. CDR3 length equals 16 residues. Here the CDR3 DNA reads TGTGCCAGCAGTTTCCGCAGGGGGCTCGGCAATCAGCCCCAGCATTTT. Protein: CASSFRRGLGNQPQHF.

This clone has just one count. The rearrangement uses TRBV6-5 and TRBJ2-5, with 10 bases identical to TRBD2. Germline V CDR1 and CDR2: MNHEY, SVGAGI. V trimming: 3 bases; J trimming: 5 bases; junction bases outside the gene matches: 3. This CDR3 contains 14 residues. The CDR3 is CASSYSGGRETQYF. The CDR3 DNA reads as TGTGCCAGCAGTTATAGCGGGGGGAGGGAGACCCAGTACTTC.

The chain joins TRBV5-1 to TRBJ1-4, with a weak D call TRBD1 (6 bases). V was clipped by 4 bases and J by 0 bases, with 13 bases between them. The CDR3 length is 16 residues. Germline CDR1 reads SGHRS; CDR2 reads YFSETQ. CDR3 coding DNA: TGCGCCAGCAGCCTCTCAGGGGTAGCAACTAATGAAAAACTGTTTTTT. Amino acids: CASSLSGVATNEKLFF.

The rearrangement links TRBV28 to TRBJ1-2, with TRBD1 as a possible D gene (5 bases). Germline V CDR1 and CDR2: MDHEN, SYDVKM. The CDR3 covers 12 residues. V lost 5 bases and J 4 bases, leaving 8 bases between the germline ends. The CDR3 sequence is CASSDDSYGYTF. CDR3 bases: TGTGCCAGCAGTGACGACAGCTATGGCTACACCTTC.